This entry describes one T cell receptor (beta chain). Its antigen is currently not known. The input lacks base qualities; no much larger clone sits a single base away. This specimen's time point label, interpreted: blood at routine non-recurrence follow-up after resection. TCR sequencing used whole RNA extracted from tumor and nontumor lung tissue, or from cryopreserved PBMC samples, without cell sorting. A patient was chosen for TCR sequencing only when enough RNA was available from at least two tumor regions. Via the germline V gene (reference sequence), CDR1 is DFQATT and CDR2 SNEGSKA. The CDR3 runs 15 residues from the cysteine to the phenylalanine. The only DNA kept is the CDR3, 45 bases in frame from the first base. Clipping removes 0 bases from V and 3 bases from J, with 7 as the unmatched junction base count. The sample originates from a study of spatial heterogeneity in lung cancer (dated by TCRdb to the late 2010s). Study-wide context: Donors were under 95 patients with early-stage, untreated non-small cell lung cancer from the lung TRACERx cohort. Follow-up PBMC samples were sequenced whenever the samples were available, and the median time to follow-up was about 22 months after resection. Beta-chain transcripts were consistently detected in greater numbers than alpha-chain transcripts, which likely reflected higher beta-chain transcript abundance. In the raw uncorrected reads, each unique combination of TCR and UMI appeared more than ten times on average. In non-small cell lung cancer, the study made a quantitative comparison of TCR alpha and beta repertoires among multiple tumor regions, matched nontumor lung and blood. The study linked features of the TCR repertoire to counts of nonsynonymous mutations, which were determined by whole-exome sequencing of tumor tissue. Both alpha and beta chains were TCR-sequenced in about 240 tumor regions, fewer than 80 matched nontumor lung samples and over 55 PBMC samples obtained at surgery.

Paper-wide results and their limitations: Confirming at a functional level the hypothesis that regional TCRs recognize regional mutations was considered to require additional single-cell paired TCR alpha and beta sequencing. Only approximately 13 patients were included in comparisons of baseline and follow-up blood repertoires. Ubiquitous expanded tumor TCRs showed up in blood more often at tumor resection than at routine follow-up.

The method was 5' RACE. The sample was run on a NextSeq 500. In the TCR library protocol, a unique molecular identifier was attached to each TCR cDNA molecule so that PCR and sequencing errors could be corrected. On the study's bioinformatics: TCR identification, UMI-based error correction and CDR3 extraction were performed with Decombinator tools. TCRs above a frequency of 2 per 1,000, corresponding to the top 1% of the tumor frequency distribution, were defined as expanded. Rényi diversity was computed with the R vegan package after subsampling each repertoire 100 times to 5,000 TCRs. CDR3 similarity networks were constructed using string-kernel similarity of amino acid triplets, with links drawn between CDR3s whose pairwise similarity was above 0.82. TCRdb's own reprocessing of the public reads used fastp at Q25 and MiXCR and kept productive beta chains. Every entry covers one CDR3 protein and lists the most common genes and DNA from its rows. It is TCRdb's table, rather than the study itself, that gives the V and J calls and clone size. This sample gives 27,000 or so distinct CDR3 sequences in total; 5% to 6% of them show up just once. The ten largest account for approximately 24% of the sample.

Sequencing used PBMCs, obtained at follow-up. The clonotype was recovered from a female donor with early-stage non-small cell lung cancer. The sequence is built from TRBV20-1 and TRBJ2-5; 7 middle bases align to TRBD1. In nucleotides, the sequence is TGCAGTGCTAGAGATGGGACAGCCGCCGAAGAGACCCAGTACTTC. This codes for CSARDGTAAEETQYF.